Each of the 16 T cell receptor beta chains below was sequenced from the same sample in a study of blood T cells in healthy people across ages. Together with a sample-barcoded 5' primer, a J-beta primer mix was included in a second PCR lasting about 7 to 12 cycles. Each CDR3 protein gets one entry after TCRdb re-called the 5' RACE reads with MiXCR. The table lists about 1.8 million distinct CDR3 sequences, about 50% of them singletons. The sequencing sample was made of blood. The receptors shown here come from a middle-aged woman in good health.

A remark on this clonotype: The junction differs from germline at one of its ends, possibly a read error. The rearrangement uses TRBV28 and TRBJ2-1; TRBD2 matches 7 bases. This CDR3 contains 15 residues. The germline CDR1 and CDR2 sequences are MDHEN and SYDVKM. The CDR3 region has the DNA TGTGCCAGCAGCCCCGCGGCGGGAGCGAACAAGGAGCAGTTCTTC. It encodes CASSPAAGANKEQFF.

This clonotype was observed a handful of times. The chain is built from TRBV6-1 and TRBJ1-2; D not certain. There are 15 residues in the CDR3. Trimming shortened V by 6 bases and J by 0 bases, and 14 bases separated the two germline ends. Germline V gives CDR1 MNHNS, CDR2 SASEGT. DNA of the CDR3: TGTGCCAGCAGCCTCGAGGACGGAACTAACTATGGCTACACCTTC. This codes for CASSLEDGTNYGYTF.

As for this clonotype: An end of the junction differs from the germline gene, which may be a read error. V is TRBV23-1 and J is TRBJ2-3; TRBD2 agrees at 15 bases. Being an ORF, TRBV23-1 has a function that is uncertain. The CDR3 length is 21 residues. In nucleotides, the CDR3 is TGCACCAGCAGTCAAATGACAGTCCCGGGACTAGCGGGGGGATACGCAGATACGCAGTATTTT. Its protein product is CTSSQMTVPGLAGGYADTQYF.

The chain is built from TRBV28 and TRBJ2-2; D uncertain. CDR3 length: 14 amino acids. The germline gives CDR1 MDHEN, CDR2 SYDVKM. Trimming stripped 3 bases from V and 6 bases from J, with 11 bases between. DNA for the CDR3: TGTGCCAGCAGTTTGAGAATCGGGTCCGGGGAGCTGTTTTTT. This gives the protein CASSLRIGSGELFF.

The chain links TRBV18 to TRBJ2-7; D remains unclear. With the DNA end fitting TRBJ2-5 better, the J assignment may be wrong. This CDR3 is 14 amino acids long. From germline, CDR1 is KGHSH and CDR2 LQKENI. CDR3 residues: CASSPLPLGETQYF. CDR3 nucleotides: TGTGCCAGCTCACCACTTCCCCTCGGGGAGACCCAGTACTTC.

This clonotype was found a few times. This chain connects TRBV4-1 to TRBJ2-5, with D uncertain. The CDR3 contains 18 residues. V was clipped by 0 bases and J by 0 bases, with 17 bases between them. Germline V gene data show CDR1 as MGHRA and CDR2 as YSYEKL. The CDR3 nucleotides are TGCGCCAGCAGCCAAGAGGGATCCTTTTCCCCGTACCAAGAGACCCAGTACTTC. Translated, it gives CASSQEGSFSPYQETQYF.

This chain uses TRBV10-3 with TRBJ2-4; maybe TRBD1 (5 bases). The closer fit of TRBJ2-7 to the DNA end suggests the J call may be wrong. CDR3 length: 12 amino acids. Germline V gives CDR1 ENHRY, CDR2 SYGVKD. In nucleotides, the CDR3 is TGTGCCCCATTCAGGGAAAACTACGAGCAGTACTTC. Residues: CAPFRENYEQYF.

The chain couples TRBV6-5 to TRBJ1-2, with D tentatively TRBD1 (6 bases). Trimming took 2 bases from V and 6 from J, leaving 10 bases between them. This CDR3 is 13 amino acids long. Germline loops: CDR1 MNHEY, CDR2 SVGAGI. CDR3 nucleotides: TGTGCCAGCAGTTACCCGGACAGTCATGGCTACACCTTC. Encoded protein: CASSYPDSHGYTF.

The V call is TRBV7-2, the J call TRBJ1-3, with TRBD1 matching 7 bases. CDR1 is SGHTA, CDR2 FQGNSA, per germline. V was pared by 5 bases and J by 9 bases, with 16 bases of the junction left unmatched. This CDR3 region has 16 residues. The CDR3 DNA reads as TGTGCCAGCAGCGATGGGACAGACTCCTTTCGCGGCACCATATATTTT. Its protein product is CASSDGTDSFRGTIYF.

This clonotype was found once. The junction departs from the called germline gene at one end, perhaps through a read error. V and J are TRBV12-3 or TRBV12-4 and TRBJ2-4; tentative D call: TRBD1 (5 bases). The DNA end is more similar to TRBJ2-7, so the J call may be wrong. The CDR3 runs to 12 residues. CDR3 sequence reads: CAGSTGTYEQYF. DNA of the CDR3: TGTGCCGGCAGTACAGGAACCTACGAGCAGTACTTC.

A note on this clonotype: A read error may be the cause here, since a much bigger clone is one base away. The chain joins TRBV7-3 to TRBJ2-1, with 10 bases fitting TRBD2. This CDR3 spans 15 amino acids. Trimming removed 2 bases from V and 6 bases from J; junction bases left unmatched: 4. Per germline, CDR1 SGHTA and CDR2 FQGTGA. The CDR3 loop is CASSLLAGASNEQFF. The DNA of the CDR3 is TGTGCCAGCAGCTTACTAGCGGGGGCCTCCAATGAGCAGTTCTTC.

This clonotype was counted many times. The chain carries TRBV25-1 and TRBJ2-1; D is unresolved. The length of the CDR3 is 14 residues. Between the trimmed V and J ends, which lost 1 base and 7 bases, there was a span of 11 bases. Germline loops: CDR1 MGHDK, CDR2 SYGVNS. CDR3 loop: CASSELDGWNEQFF. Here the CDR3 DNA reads TGTGCCAGCAGTGAATTGGACGGATGGAATGAGCAGTTCTTC.

CDR3 sequence reads: CASSMMGGYQETQYF. The CDR3 DNA reads TGTGCCAGCAGCATGATGGGAGGCTACCAAGAGACCCAGTACTTC. This rearrangement joins TRBV11-2 to TRBJ2-5; a possible D gene is TRBD2 (6 bases). This CDR3 spans 15 amino acids. V lost 5 bases and J lost 0, with 13 bases in between. Germline CDR1 reads SGHAT; CDR2 reads FQNNGV.

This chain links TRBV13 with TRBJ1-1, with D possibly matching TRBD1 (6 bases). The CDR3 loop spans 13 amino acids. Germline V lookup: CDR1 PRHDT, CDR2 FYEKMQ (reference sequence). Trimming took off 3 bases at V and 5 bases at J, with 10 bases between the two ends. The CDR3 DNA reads TGTGCCAGCAGCTTCCAGGGGATAACTGAAGCTTTCTTT. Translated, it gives CASSFQGITEAFF. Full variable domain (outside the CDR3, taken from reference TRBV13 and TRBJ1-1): AAGVIQSPRHLIKEKRETATLKCYPIPRHDTVYWYQQGPGQDPQFLISFYEKMQSDKGSIPDRFSAQQFSDYHSELNMSSLELGDSALYFCASSFQGITEAFFGQGTRLTVV.

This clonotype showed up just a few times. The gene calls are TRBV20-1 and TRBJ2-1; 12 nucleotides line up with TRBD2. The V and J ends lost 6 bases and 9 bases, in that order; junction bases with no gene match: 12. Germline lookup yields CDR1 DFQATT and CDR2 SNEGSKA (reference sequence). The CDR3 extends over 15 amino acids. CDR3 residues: CSATPLTGLAGEQFF. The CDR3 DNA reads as TGCAGTGCAACCCCACTGACGGGACTAGCGGGTGAGCAGTTCTTC.

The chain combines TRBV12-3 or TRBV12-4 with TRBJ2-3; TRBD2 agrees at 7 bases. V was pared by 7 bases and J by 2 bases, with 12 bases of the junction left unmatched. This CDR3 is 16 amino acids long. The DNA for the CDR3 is TGTGCCAGCACCCCGCCCGGTAGCGGGTACACAGATACGCAGTATTTT. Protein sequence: CASTPPGSGYTDTQYF.